Included here is one T cell receptor (beta chain) sequence, with context. Its matching antigen is unknown. Produced via immunoSEQ multiplex PCR; TCRdb's table is partial and in-frame only. This sample has about 88,000 clones, with approximately 90% found just once. This sample stems from a study of graft-versus-host responses after intestinal transplantation. Overall study: Recipients were given multivisceral, liver-intestinal, or isolated intestinal transplants. Broader study findings: Present in recipient marrow, GvH clones included some that appeared first in ileum or blood.

Trimming took 6 bases from V and 5 from J, leaving 25 bases between them. Germline-derived CDR1 and CDR2 are LNHDA and SQIVND (reference sequence). The CDR3 covers 17 residues. The sample in question was unstimulated CD4+ T cells sorted from spleen or lymph node cells, obtained before transplant. The source of this sequence is a human donor who was the organ donor for an intestinal transplant. The V call is TRBV19, the J call TRBJ1-1; perhaps TRBD1 as D (6 bases). The CDR3 DNA reads as TGTGCCAGTAGCATATCGGTCGACAGGTGGGGGAGAACTGAAGCTTTCTTT. Translating it yields CASSISVDRWGRTEAFF. The full variable domain, its missing parts supplied by reference TRBV19 and TRBJ1-1, is DGGITQSPKYLFRKEGQNVTLSCEQNLNHDAMYWYRQDPGQGLRLIYYSQIVNDFQKGDIAEGYSVSREKKESFPLTVTSAQKNPTAFYLCASSISVDRWGRTEAFFGQGTRLTVV.